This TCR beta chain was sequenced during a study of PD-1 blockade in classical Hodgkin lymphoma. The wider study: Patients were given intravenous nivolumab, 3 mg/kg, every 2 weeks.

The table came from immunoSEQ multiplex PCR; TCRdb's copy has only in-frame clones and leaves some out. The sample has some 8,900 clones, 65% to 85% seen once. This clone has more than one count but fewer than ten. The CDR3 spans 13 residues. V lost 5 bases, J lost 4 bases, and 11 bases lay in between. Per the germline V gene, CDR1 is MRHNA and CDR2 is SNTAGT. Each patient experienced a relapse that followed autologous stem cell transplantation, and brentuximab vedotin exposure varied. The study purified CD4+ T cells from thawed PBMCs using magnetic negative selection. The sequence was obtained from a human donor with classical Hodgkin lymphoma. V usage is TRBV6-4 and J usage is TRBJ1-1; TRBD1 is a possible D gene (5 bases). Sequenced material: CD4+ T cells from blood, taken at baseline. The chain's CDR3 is CASSLARGTEAFF. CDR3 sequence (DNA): TGTGCCAGCAGTCTGGCTAGGGGCACTGAAGCTTTCTTT.